The 20 T cell receptor beta chains below come from one sample, sequenced in a study of blood T cell repertoires in COVID-19. This table comes from immunoSEQ multiplex PCR, and its TCRdb copy is limited to in-frame clones, with some not included. The sample shows about 38,000 clones, around 81% of them seen only once. Sequenced sample: peripheral blood. These receptors were obtained from a man over 45 with active COVID-19.

J is TRBJ2-5 and V is TRBV2; 7 positions match TRBD1. Trimming took 4 bases from V and 7 from J; bases not matched to a gene: 9. Germline values: CDR1 SNHLY, CDR2 FYNNEI. This CDR3 comprises 14 residues. Here the CDR3 reads CASSGNRPGGTQYF. The DNA for the CDR3 is TGTGCCAGCAGTGGTAACAGGCCAGGGGGGACCCAGTACTTC.

The rearrangement uses TRBV5-1 and TRBJ2-3, with TRBD2 identical over 7 bases. There are 12 residues in the CDR3. The trim removed 3 bases at V and 6 bases at J, leaving 1 base unmatched. Germline values: CDR1 SGHRS, CDR2 YFSETQ. The DNA for the CDR3 is TGCGCCAGCAGCTGGGGAGGGGATACGCAGTATTTT. Its translation: CASSWGGDTQYF. Looking up the rest from reference TRBV5-1 and TRBJ2-3 gives the full variable domain: KAGVTQTPRYLIKTRGQQVTLSCSPISGHRSVSWYQQTPGQGLQFLFEYFSETQRNKGNFPGRFSGRQFSNSRSEMNVSTLELGDSALYLCASSWGGDTQYFGPGTRLTVL.

The rearrangement uses TRBV24-1 and TRBJ1-2, with unresolved D. The germline V gene encodes CDR1 KGHDR and CDR2 SFDVKD. This CDR3 has 14 amino acids. V lost 2 bases and J 1 base, leaving 7 bases between the germline ends. The CDR3 loop is CATSDSGSNYGYTF. CDR3 coding DNA: TGTGCCACCAGTGATTCCGGGAGTAACTATGGCTACACCTTC.

The chain carries TRBV7-9 and TRBJ1-2; no clear D gene. The germline V and J ends were trimmed by 1 base and 4 bases, with 16 bases remaining between them. Germline CDR1 reads SEHNR; CDR2 reads FQNEAQ (reference sequence). This CDR3 region has 16 residues. The CDR3 loop is CASSLDGWWRSYGYTF. The CDR3 DNA reads as TGTGCCAGCAGCTTAGACGGGTGGTGGCGAAGCTATGGCTACACCTTC. Supplemented by reference TRBV7-9 and TRBJ1-2, the full variable domain reads DTGVSQNPRHKITKRGQNVTFRCDPISEHNRLYWYRQTLGQGPEFLTYFQNEAQLEKSRLLSDRFSAERPKGSFSTLEIQRTEQGDSAMYLCASSLDGWWRSYGYTFGSGTRLTVV.

The chain carries TRBV6-2 or TRBV6-3 and TRBJ2-1; 12 nucleotides align to TRBD2. The CDR3 totals 16 residues. CDR1 and CDR2 (germline): MNHEY, SVGEGT. V shed 3 bases, J shed 6 bases, and the junction held 6 bases outside the gene matches. CDR3 amino acids: CASSYLAGGPSNEQFF. In DNA form, the CDR3 reads TGTGCCAGCAGTTATCTAGCGGGGGGGCCCTCCAATGAGCAGTTCTTC.

The chain carries TRBV27 and TRBJ1-2; maybe TRBD1 (6 bases). Trimming took off 2 bases at V and 6 bases at J, with 16 bases between the two ends. The CDR3 sequence is 15 residues long. CDR1 and CDR2 (germline): MNHEY, SMNVEV (reference sequence). CDR3 nucleotide sequence: TGTGCCAGCAGTTTACGCCGGGACAATGAAGATGGCTACACCTTC. Amino acid sequence: CASSLRRDNEDGYTF.

This clone was counted only a few times. This chain's CDR3 is CASSGGQGAEQYF. CDR3 DNA sequence: TGCGCCAGCAGTGGAGGACAGGGGGCCGAGCAGTACTTC. The chain recombines TRBV10-1 with TRBJ2-7; TRBD1 matches 11 bases. Per germline, CDR1 WNHNN and CDR2 SYGVQD (reference sequence). The CDR3 sequence is 13 residues long. Trimming cost V 4 bases and J 6 bases; bases outside gene matches: 2.

The chain is built from TRBV18 and TRBJ1-5; D not certain. The CDR3 loop spans 13 amino acids. The V and J ends lost 2 bases and 2 bases respectively, with 4 bases between them. CDR1 and CDR2 (germline): KGHSH, LQKENI. CDR3 amino acids: CASSPSGNQPQHF. The DNA for the CDR3 is TGTGCCAGCTCACCAAGCGGCAATCAGCCCCAGCATTTT.

The chain combines TRBV12-3 or TRBV12-4 with TRBJ2-7; a possible D gene is TRBD1 (6 bases). The CDR3 loop spans 12 amino acids. Trimming took off 5 bases at V and 6 bases at J, with 11 bases between the two ends. CDR3 nucleotide sequence: TGTGCCAGCAGTACCCAGGGGTTCGAGCAGTACTTC. This gives the protein CASSTQGFEQYF.

V is TRBV28 and J is TRBJ2-5; the D gene is possibly TRBD2 (5 bases). Trimming took off 5 bases at V and 0 bases at J, with 10 bases between the two ends. The CDR3 is 14 residues long. Germline values: CDR1 MDHEN, CDR2 SYDVKM. Written as DNA, the CDR3 is TGTGCCAGCAGTGGTCTCGGGAACCAAGAGACCCAGTACTTC. Its translation is CASSGLGNQETQYF.

Only a few counts were recorded for this clone. This chain uses TRBV7-8 with TRBJ2-3; possibly TRBD1 for D (5 bases). This CDR3 has 16 residues. The germline CDR1 and CDR2 sequences are SGHVS and FQNEAQ. The V gene lost 1 base and the J gene lost 6 bases, with 17 bases spanning the gap. The CDR3 nucleotides are TGTGCCAGCAGCTTAGTTCTGACCAGGGTCAGGGATACGCAGTATTTT. This encodes CASSLVLTRVRDTQYF.

This clone was seen once. The V call is TRBV18, the J call TRBJ2-5; D gene unclear. Between the trimmed V and J ends, which lost 0 bases and 5 bases, there was a span of 4 bases. The CDR3 extends over 12 amino acids. The germline gives CDR1 KGHSH, CDR2 LQKENI. The CDR3 spells CASSPPGETQYF. The DNA of the CDR3 is TGTGCCAGCTCACCACCCGGGGAGACCCAGTACTTC.

The V call is TRBV7-8, the J call TRBJ2-5; 9 bases map to TRBD2. V gave up 8 bases and J gave up 4 bases; unmatched junction bases: 8. Germline V gene data show CDR1 as SGHVS and CDR2 as FQNEAQ. This CDR3 is built from 14 residues. The CDR3 DNA sequence: TGTGCCAGCTCCGAGGGACTAGCCCTAGAGACCCAGTACTTC. This gives the protein CASSEGLALETQYF.

This chain joins TRBV6-5 and TRBJ2-5, with 7 bases identical to TRBD1. Per the germline V gene, CDR1 is MNHEY and CDR2 is SVGAGI. The J segment lost 5 bases and the V segment lost 4 bases, leaving 13 bases of the junction unmatched. CDR3 length equals 16 residues. The CDR3 protein is CASSSLDRPLGETQYF. CDR3 sequence (DNA): TGTGCCAGCAGTTCGTTGGACAGGCCTTTGGGGGAGACCCAGTACTTC.

V gene TRBV6-5 combines with J gene TRBJ1-1, with 9 bases matching TRBD1. Losses at the gene ends were 2 bases for V and 3 bases for J; bases not matched to a gene: 1. The CDR3 totals 14 residues. CDR1 and CDR2 from the germline V gene are MNHEY and SVGAGI. The CDR3 spells CASSYRTGDTEAFF. Written as DNA, the CDR3 is TGTGCCAGCAGTTACCGGACAGGGGACACTGAAGCTTTCTTT.

The chain is built from TRBV6-5 and TRBJ2-7; TRBD1 matches at 9 bases. Trimming took 7 bases from V and 5 from J; bases not matched to a gene: 9. Germline-derived CDR1 and CDR2 are MNHEY and SVGAGI. The CDR3 extends over 14 amino acids. The CDR3 reads CASIIPDRGHEQYF. The DNA of the CDR3 is TGTGCCAGCATCATACCGGACAGGGGCCACGAGCAGTACTTC.

The chain joins TRBV15 to TRBJ1-1; 7 positions match TRBD1. The CDR3 is 15 amino acids. Germline V gives CDR1 LNHNV, CDR2 YYDKDF (reference sequence). V gave up 0 bases and J gave up 6 bases; unmatched junction bases: 7. The CDR3, as DNA: TGTGCCACCAGCAGAGATCGAGCAGGGGGGCCTGAAGCTTTCTTT. Translation gives CATSRDRAGGPEAFF.

V and J are TRBV27 and TRBJ1-5; 8 bases are shared with TRBD1. Trimming at V came to 2 bases and at J to 4 bases, leaving 4 bases not matched to a gene. Germline CDR1 and CDR2: MNHEY and SMNVEV (reference sequence). The length of the CDR3 is 15 residues. Here the CDR3 DNA reads TGTGCCAGCAGTTTAAAGGGACAGGCGAATCAGCCCCAGCATTTT. It specifies CASSLKGQANQPQHF.

The CDR3 sequence: CASSFKTVTEQYF. In DNA, the CDR3 is TGTGCCAGCAGCTTTAAAACAGTCACTGAGCAGTACTTC. The chain links TRBV13 to TRBJ2-7, with D unresolved. The CDR3 has 13 residues. Germline CDR1 PRHDT, CDR2 FYEKMQ (reference sequence). V was shortened by 3 bases and J by 7 bases, with 13 bases between the two germline ends.

The chain joins TRBV28 to TRBJ2-5; 8 nucleotides agree with TRBD1. V lost 5 bases, J lost 0 bases, and 8 bases stayed unmatched. Per the germline V gene, CDR1 is MDHEN and CDR2 is SYDVKM. The CDR3 is made up of 16 amino acids. The CDR3, as DNA: TGTGCCAGCAGTCCCCCAGGGGGCTTAGACCAAGAGACCCAGTACTTC. It specifies CASSPPGGLDQETQYF.